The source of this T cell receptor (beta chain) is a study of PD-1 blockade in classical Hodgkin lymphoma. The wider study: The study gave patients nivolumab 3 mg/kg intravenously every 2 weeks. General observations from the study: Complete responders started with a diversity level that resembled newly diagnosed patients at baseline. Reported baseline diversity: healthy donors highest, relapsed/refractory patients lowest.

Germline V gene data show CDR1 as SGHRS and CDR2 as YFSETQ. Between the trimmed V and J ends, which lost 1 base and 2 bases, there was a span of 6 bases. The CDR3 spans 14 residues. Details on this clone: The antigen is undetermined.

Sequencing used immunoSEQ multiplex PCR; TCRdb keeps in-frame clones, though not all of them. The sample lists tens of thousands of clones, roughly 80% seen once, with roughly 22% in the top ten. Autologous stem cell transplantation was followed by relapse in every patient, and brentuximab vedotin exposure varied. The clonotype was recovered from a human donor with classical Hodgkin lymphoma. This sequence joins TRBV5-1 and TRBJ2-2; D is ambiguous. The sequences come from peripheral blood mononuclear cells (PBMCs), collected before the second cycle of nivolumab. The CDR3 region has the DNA TGCGCCAGCAGCTTGCAGGATAACACCGGGGAGCTGTTTTTT. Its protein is CASSLQDNTGELFF.